The rows below give T cell receptor beta chains drawn from one sample of a study of relationships among human T cell subsets. TCRdb passed the multiplex PCR reads through MiXCR, listing each CDR3 protein once. The top ten hold 57% of the sample, which has some 5,400 distinct CDR3 sequences, around two thirds seen once. The specimen sequenced was CD8+ T cells sorted from blood. These receptors originate from a man aged 40-49 years in good health. CDR3s include the opening cysteine and the closing phenylalanine or tryptophan. D genes are given only for firm matches.

- | TRBJ1-1 | TRBV27 | CASSYGSGEAFF | TGTGCCAGCAGCTACGGGTCAGGGGAAGCTTTCTTT
- | TRBJ2-1 | TRBV7-9 | CASSAQSGNEQFF | TGTGCCAGCTCCGCCCAGAGCGGCAATGAGCAGTTCTTC
- | TRBJ2-4 | TRBV13 | CASSLVGLAKNIQYF | TGTGCCAGCAGCTTAGTCGGGTTAGCCAAAAACATTCAGTACTTC
- | TRBJ1-5 | TRBV2 | CASTQGGNQPQHF | TGTGCCAGCACCCAAGGGGGCAATCAGCCCCAGCATTTT
TRBD2 | TRBJ2-1 | TRBV13 | CASSLGGASYNEQFF | TGTGCCAGCAGCTTGGGAGGGGCCTCCTACAATGAGCAGTTCTTC
TRBD1 | TRBJ2-5 | TRBV2 | CASSGTGGAETQYF | TGTGCCAGCAGTGGGACAGGGGGCGCAGAGACCCAGTACTTC
- | TRBJ1-1 | TRBV28 | CASSLVAKGRLNTEAFF | TGTGCCAGCAGTTTGGTGGCGAAGGGGAGGCTGAACACTGAAGCTTTCTTT
- | TRBJ2-7 | TRBV14 | CASRLRGRDGYEQYF | TGTGCCAGCAGACTAAGAGGCAGGGATGGCTACGAGCAGTACTTC
- | TRBJ2-2 | TRBV14 | CASSRLFPGRTNTGELFF | TGTGCCAGCAGCCGCCTGTTTCCGGGACGGACGAACACCGGGGAGCTGTTTTTT
- | TRBJ1-5 | TRBV2 | CASSEVQHNQPQHF | TGTGCCAGCAGTGAGGTACAGCACAATCAGCCCCAGCATTTT
TRBD1 | TRBJ1-4 | TRBV19 | CATRKGQGWYTNEKLFF | TGTGCCACCCGTAAGGGACAGGGATGGTACACTAATGAAAAACTGTTTTTC
- | TRBJ2-1 | TRBV12-3/TRBV12-4 | CASSPGLGYNEQFF | TGTGCCAGCAGCCCGGGACTGGGCTACAATGAGCAGTTCTTC
- | TRBJ1-5 | TRBV28 | CASNTPGLQRPDFEQPQHF | TGTGCCAGCAATACCCCGGGGCTCCAACGGCCAGACTTCGAGCAGCCCCAGCATTTT
- | TRBJ2-3 | TRBV11-2 | CASSLVYGGYTDTQYF | TGTGCCAGCAGCTTAGTTTACGGGGGATACACAGATACGCAGTATTTT